This is a list of T cell receptor beta chains from one sample in a study of blood T cell repertoires in COVID-19. The table came from immunoSEQ multiplex PCR; TCRdb's copy has only in-frame clones and leaves some out. The sample yields 150,000 to 200,000 clones, 80% to 90% seen once. Sequencing was performed on peripheral blood. All receptors come from a woman between 18 and 30 years old who had recovered from COVID-19. CDR3s include the opening cysteine and the closing phenylalanine or tryptophan. D genes are given only for firm matches. Clone size is not always given. Where it is, it says once, few, many or a class for expanded clones.

J gene	clone size	V gene	D gene	CDR3 protein	CDR3 DNA
TRBJ2-3	.	TRBV7-9	TRBD1	CASSAGQGQEDTQYF	TGTGCCAGCAGCGCGGGACAGGGGCAGGAAGATACGCAGTATTTT
TRBJ2-5	.	TRBV29-1	TRBD2	CSVDGVGPSTDLAGVVAETQYF	TGCAGCGTTGATGGGGTTGGGCCATCGACTGATCTAGCGGGAGTTGTTGCAGAGACCCAGTACTTC
TRBJ1-1	.	TRBV2	.	CASSYQGPEAFF	TGTGCCAGCAGTTACCAGGGCCCTGAAGCTTTCTTT
TRBJ2-7	.	TRBV7-3	.	CASSLALRAEQYF	TGTGCCAGCAGCCTGGCACTCAGGGCCGAGCAGTACTTC
TRBJ1-5	.	TRBV6-5	.	CASTREGDQPQHF	TGTGCCAGCACCCGGGAAGGCGATCAGCCCCAGCATTTT
TRBJ2-3	.	TRBV6-5	.	CASSYSGRATDTQYF	TGTGCCAGCAGTTACTCGGGCAGGGCAACAGATACGCAGTATTTT
TRBJ2-3	once	TRBV3-1/TRBV3-2	.	CASTSEGTSTDTQYF	TGTGCCAGCACCTCCGAGGGGACTAGCACAGATACGCAGTATTTT
TRBJ2-1	.	TRBV7-9	TRBD2	CASSPTSGGYNEQFF	TGTGCCAGCAGCCCTACTAGCGGGGGCTACAATGAGCAGTTCTTC
TRBJ2-3	once	TRBV10-3	.	CAISESVHGDTQYF	TGTGCCATCAGTGAGTCGGTCCACGGGGATACGCAGTATTTT
TRBJ1-2	few	TRBV5-6	.	CASSKDSGLYGYTF	TGTGCCAGCAGCAAGGACAGCGGCCTCTATGGCTACACCTTC
TRBJ2-5	once	TRBV3-1/TRBV3-2	TRBD2	CASSPLSTSAETQYF	TGTGCCAGCAGCCCTTTGTCGACTAGCGCAGAGACCCAGTACTTC
TRBJ1-2	.	TRBV15	.	CATSSLPTGGYTF	TGTGCCACCAGCAGCCTACCGACGGGTGGCTACACCTTC
TRBJ1-2	.	TRBV3-1/TRBV3-2	TRBD1	CASSQDGTGGDGYTF	TGTGCCAGCAGCCAAGACGGGACAGGGGGCGATGGCTACACCTTC
TRBJ2-5	.	TRBV19	.	CASSRGQETQYF	TGTGCCAGCTCCAGGGGCCAAGAGACCCAGTACTTC
TRBJ1-4	once	TRBV2	.	CASTTTVATNEKLFF	TGTGCCAGCACTACGACAGTTGCAACTAATGAAAAACTGTTTTTT
TRBJ2-1	.	TRBV19	.	CASSITAYNEQFF	TGTGCCAGTAGTATAACAGCCTACAATGAGCAGTTCTTC
TRBJ2-5	.	TRBV6-2/TRBV6-3	.	CASSPRTTSAKETQYF	TGTGCCAGCAGTCCACGGACGACTAGTGCTAAAGAGACCCAGTACTTC
TRBJ1-4	.	TRBV11-2	.	CASSFSQGRHGEKLFF	TGTGCCAGCAGCTTTTCGCAGGGCCGACACGGTGAAAAACTGTTTTTT
TRBJ2-1	.	TRBV11-1	TRBD2	CASSLLAGVRNEQFF	TGTGCCAGCAGCTTACTAGCGGGAGTCCGCAATGAGCAGTTCTTC
TRBJ1-1	.	TRBV14	.	CASSQDWDFSEAFF	TGTGCCAGCAGCCAAGATTGGGACTTTAGTGAAGCTTTCTTT
TRBJ2-7	.	TRBV27	TRBD2	CASSLLAGGAAEQYF	TGTGCCAGCAGTTTGCTAGCGGGGGGGGCTGCCGAGCAGTACTTC
TRBJ1-2	.	TRBV5-4	TRBD1	CASSSTGALANYGYTF	TGTGCCAGCAGCAGCACAGGGGCGCTAGCTAACTATGGCTACACCTTC
TRBJ2-2	.	TRBV9	.	CASSVDPTNTGELFF	TGTGCCAGCAGCGTAGATCCTACGAACACCGGGGAGCTGTTTTTT
TRBJ2-3	.	TRBV27	TRBD2	CASDSGTGGDTQYF	TGTGCCAGTGATAGCGGCACGGGAGGAGATACGCAGTATTTT
TRBJ2-1	.	TRBV2	.	CASWSSYNEQFF	TGTGCCAGCTGGAGCTCCTACAATGAGCAGTTCTTC
TRBJ2-5	.	TRBV4-1	.	CASSQVQVETQYF	TGCGCCAGCAGCCAAGTCCAGGTAGAGACCCAGTACTTC
TRBJ1-2	.	TRBV2	.	CASREDRFHYGYTF	TGTGCCAGCAGGGAAGACAGGTTTCACTATGGCTACACCTTC
TRBJ1-1	.	TRBV14	TRBD1	CASSPKDRDHTEAFF	TGTGCCAGCAGCCCCAAGGACAGGGATCACACTGAAGCTTTCTTT
TRBJ2-7	.	TRBV12-3/TRBV12-4	.	CASSLMTYEQYF	TGTGCCAGCAGTTTAATGACTTACGAGCAGTACTTC
TRBJ2-1	.	TRBV13	TRBD2	CASSLGRLAGFNEQFF	TGTGCCAGCAGCTTAGGAAGGCTAGCGGGGTTCAATGAGCAGTTCTTC
TRBJ1-4	.	TRBV7-2	TRBD1	CASSLEGGREKLLF	TGTGCCAGCAGCTTAGAAGGGGGCCGGGAAAAACTGCTTTTT
TRBJ2-2	.	TRBV9	.	CASSVVVQAGELFF	TGTGCCAGCAGCGTAGTAGTCCAAGCCGGGGAGCTGTTTTTT
TRBJ1-1	.	TRBV3-1/TRBV3-2	.	CASSQAGGRAFF	TGTGCCAGCAGCCAAGCGGGGGGGCGAGCTTTCTTT
TRBJ2-5	.	TRBV3-1/TRBV3-2	.	CASTGRETQYF	TGTGCCAGCACCGGCAGGGAGACCCAGTACTTC
TRBJ2-3	.	TRBV19	TRBD2	CASSIVGGAVDTQYF	TGTGCCAGTAGTATAGTCGGGGGGGCCGTGGATACGCAGTATTTT
TRBJ2-7	.	TRBV4-1	TRBD1	CASSQEGTGVYEQYF	TGCGCCAGCAGCCAAGAGGGGACAGGGGTCTACGAGCAGTACTTC
TRBJ1-6	.	TRBV27	.	CASSLATGDNSPLHF	TGTGCCAGCAGTTTAGCGACCGGAGATAATTCACCCCTCCACTTT
TRBJ2-1	.	TRBV5-4	.	CASSARSLRGTEQFF	TGTGCCAGCAGCGCTCGTAGCCTACGGGGTACTGAGCAGTTCTTC
TRBJ1-3	.	TRBV27	TRBD1	CASSHRGSGNTIYF	TGTGCCAGCAGCCACAGGGGGTCTGGAAACACCATATATTTT
TRBJ2-3	.	TRBV5-1	TRBD2	CASSLGTSDFSDTQYF	TGCGCCAGCAGCTTGGGGACTAGCGATTTCTCAGATACGCAGTATTTT
TRBJ2-1	.	TRBV20-1	.	CSASDTGSSYNEQFF	TGCAGTGCTAGTGATACGGGGAGCTCCTACAATGAGCAGTTCTTC
TRBJ2-6	.	TRBV4-3	.	CASSQDLSSGANVLTF	TGCGCCAGCAGCCAAGATCTAAGCTCTGGGGCCAACGTCCTGACTTTC
TRBJ2-3	.	TRBV6-6	TRBD2	CASSPGLAGVVGTDTQYF	TGTGCCAGCAGTCCCGGACTAGCGGGAGTGGTCGGGACAGATACGCAGTATTTT
TRBJ1-1	.	TRBV5-1	.	CASSFTVDTEAFF	TGCGCCAGCAGCTTTACAGTTGACACTGAAGCTTTCTTT